This T cell receptor beta chain was documented in a study of blood T cell repertoires in COVID-19. In the study overall: Italy, Spain and the United States were the sources of the convalescent and acute COVID-19 samples. The analysed material was cDNA or gDNA that came from T cells, B-cell-depleted T cells, or PBMCs.

Germline loops: CDR1 MDHEN, CDR2 SYDVKM. Deletions cut 8 bases from V and 5 bases from J, with 19 bases between. This CDR3 has 15 residues. In the original workflow: By means of reference gene primer amplification, nucleated cell counts were estimated. Using immunoSEQ multiplex PCR, the repertoire was profiled, and TCRdb retains in-frame clones only, with some absent. V and J calls and clone size are those listed in that table; D and trimming were worked out from the DNA. This table holds around 70,000 clones, roughly four fifths found once. The TCR originated in a man at least 80 years old with acute or convalescent COVID-19. Sequenced material: peripheral blood. The gene calls are TRBV28 and TRBJ1-5; tentative D call: TRBD1 (6 bases). CDR3: CASGGASSNDQPQHF. The CDR3 DNA follows: TGTGCCAGCGGGGGGGCATCTTCGAATGATCAGCCCCAGCATTTT.